This T cell receptor (beta chain) is from a study of T cell responses to AZD1222 COVID-19 vaccine. Whole-study context: Some second doses came at about 4 weeks and others at about 12 weeks; these were pooled. Notes on the study in general: At study baseline, merely about 6 AZD1222 recipients were seropositive. Donors were chiefly white British, with a greater number of females, and clonal diversity was perhaps underestimated. Repertoires in all cases were sampled only once the peak T cell response had passed.

To note about this clone: Antigen: not known.

CDR1 and CDR2 (germline): SGDLS, YYNGEE. Trimming cost V 0 bases and J 0 bases, with 6 bases left between them. The length of the CDR3 is 15 residues. The assay was immunoSEQ multiplex PCR, and TCRdb's table has in-frame clones only and misses some. The sample yields some 160,000 clones, about nine tenths seen once. Sequencing was performed on peripheral blood, taken on day 0 of AZD1222 vaccination. The V gene is TRBV9, the J gene TRBJ1-4; no clear D gene. This TCR was sampled from an adult in good health. The CDR3 spells CASSVGSSTNEKLFF. CDR3 sequence (DNA): TGTGCCAGCAGCGTAGGGTCTTCAACTAATGAAAAACTGTTTTTT.